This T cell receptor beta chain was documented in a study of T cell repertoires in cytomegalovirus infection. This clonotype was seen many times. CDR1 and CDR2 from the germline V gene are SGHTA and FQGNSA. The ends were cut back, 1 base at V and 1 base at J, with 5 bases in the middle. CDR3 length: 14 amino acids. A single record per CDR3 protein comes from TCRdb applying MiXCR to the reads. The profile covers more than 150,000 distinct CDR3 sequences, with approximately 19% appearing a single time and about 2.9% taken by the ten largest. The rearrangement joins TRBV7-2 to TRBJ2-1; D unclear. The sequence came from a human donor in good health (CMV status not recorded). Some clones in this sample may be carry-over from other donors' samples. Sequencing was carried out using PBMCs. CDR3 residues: CASSLGQSYNEQFF. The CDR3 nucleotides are TGTGCCAGCAGCTTAGGGCAGTCCTACAATGAGCAGTTCTTC. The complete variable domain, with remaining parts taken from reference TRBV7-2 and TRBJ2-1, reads GAGVSQSPSNKVTEKGKDVELRCDPISGHTALYWYRQSLGQGLEFLIYFQGNSAPDKSGLPSDRFSAERTGGSVSTLTIQRTQQEDSAVYLCASSLGQSYNEQFFGPGTRLTVL.